This T cell receptor beta chain was identified during a study of T cell responses to AZD1222 COVID-19 vaccine. The wider study: Investigators merged groups given second doses at roughly 4 or roughly 12 weeks.

Trimming removed 3 bases from V and 4 bases from J, with 7 bases in between. The germline CDR1 and CDR2 sequences are SGHDT and YYEEEE. The CDR3 is 12 amino acids. About this clone itself: Its antigen is unknown. The sample has other DNA sequences that encode this CDR3 too.

Sequenced by immunoSEQ multiplex PCR; TCRdb stores in-frame clones only, minus some. The profile covers around 150,000 clones, with less than 95% appearing a single time and roughly 1.3% taken by the ten largest. Study findings and constraints: Nearly half of spike-specific TCRs reportedly target variant regions that are unmutated in the B.1.351 and B.1.1.7 variants. Repertoire collection took place solely once the T cell response had peaked. Regions 160-218 and 743-854 held dominance among vaccine-associated CD4 TCRs, which spanned spike.

The chain combines TRBV5-6 with TRBJ1-1; tentative D call: TRBD1 (5 bases). This sample comprised peripheral blood, obtained on day 0 of AZD1222 vaccination. This TCR came from an adult in good health. Here the CDR3 DNA reads TGTGCCAGCAGCTCGGGGGGCACTGAAGCTTTCTTT. This translates into CASSSGGTEAFF.